The TCR beta chain under discussion was sequenced for a study of glioma-infiltrating T cells after dendritic cell vaccination. Study summary: The vaccine used monocyte-derived dendritic cells pulsed overnight with autologous tumor lysate. Dendritic cell vaccine was injected intradermally three times, biweekly.

Input was approximately 2 ug genomic DNA, or all available if less. Primers: 60 V beta forward and 13 J beta reverse. TCRdb keeps only in-frame clones here, not all; method: immunoSEQ multiplex PCR. The data show around 96,000 clones, approximately 80% seen once. V lost 0 bases and J 6 bases, leaving 16 bases between the germline ends. CDR1 and CDR2 (germline): SGHNT, YYREEE (reference sequence). This CDR3 spans 15 amino acids. The clonotype was recovered from a human donor with glioblastoma. Sequencing used blood, obtained before dendritic cell vaccination. The chain is built from TRBV5-4 and TRBJ2-7, with D tentatively TRBD1 (5 bases). CDR3 protein: CASSLGSGLEGEQYF. The CDR3 nucleotides read TGTGCCAGCAGCTTGGGCTCAGGGCTTGAAGGCGAGCAGTACTTC.